The TCR beta chain under discussion was sequenced for a study of cytomegalovirus exposure and HLA in healthy donors. Study-wide findings and caveats: Within an earlier analysis, most TCR beta V segments proved productive either about 90% or about 30% of the time. A list of approximately 150 TCR beta chains associated with cytomegalovirus was given.

This CDR3 is 17 amino acids long. J lost 1 base, V lost 4 bases, and 11 bases had no gene match. The germline V gene encodes CDR1 SGHRS and CDR2 YFSETQ. 13 Jbeta primers and 60 Vbeta primers were used for the PCR. This table comes from immunoSEQ multiplex PCR, and its TCRdb copy is limited to in-frame clones, with some not included. Found here are 100,000 to 150,000 clones, over 65% of them singletons; the top ten hold about 1.8%. As to this clone: What it binds is not known.

The chain is built from TRBV5-1 and TRBJ1-1; 9 nucleotides align to TRBD1. The sequence was collected from a female donor in good health and CMV-seropositive. The sequencing sample was made of PBMCs. The CDR3 DNA reads as TGCGCCAGCAGCCCCAACCCGGGACAGGGAGGGAACACTGAAGCTTTCTTT. Protein: CASSPNPGQGGNTEAFF. Based on the CDR3 plus reference TRBV5-1 and TRBJ1-1, the full variable domain is KAGVTQTPRYLIKTRGQQVTLSCSPISGHRSVSWYQQTPGQGLQFLFEYFSETQRNKGNFPGRFSGRQFSNSRSEMNVSTLELGDSALYLCASSPNPGQGGNTEAFFGQGTRLTVV.